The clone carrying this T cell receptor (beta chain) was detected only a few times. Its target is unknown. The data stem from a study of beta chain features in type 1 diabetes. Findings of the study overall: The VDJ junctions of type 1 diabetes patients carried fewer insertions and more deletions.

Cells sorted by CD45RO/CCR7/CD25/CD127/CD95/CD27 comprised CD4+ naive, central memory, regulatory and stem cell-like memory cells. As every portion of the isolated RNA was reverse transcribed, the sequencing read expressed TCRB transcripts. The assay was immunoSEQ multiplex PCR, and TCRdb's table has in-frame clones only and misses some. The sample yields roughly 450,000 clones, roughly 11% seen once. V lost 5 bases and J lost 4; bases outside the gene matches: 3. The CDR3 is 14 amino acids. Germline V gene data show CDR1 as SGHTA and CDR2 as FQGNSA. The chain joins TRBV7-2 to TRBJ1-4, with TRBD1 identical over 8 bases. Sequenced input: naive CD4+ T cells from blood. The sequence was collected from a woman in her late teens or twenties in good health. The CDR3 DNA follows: TGTGCCAGCAGCCTTGACAGGGGTAATGAAAAACTGTTTTTT. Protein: CASSLDRGNEKLFF.